The clone carrying this TCR beta chain was seen many times. The cDNA came from 5'RACE, which used 10-nucleotide random UMIs. TCRdb reanalysed the 5' RACE reads using MiXCR and keeps one entry per CDR3 protein. Among some 49,000 distinct CDR3 sequences listed, more than 8% were seen once. The sample originates from a study of neurological immune-mediated disorders. Time point noted: longitudinal time-point 1 (baseline). From 2 million PBMCs stored at -80 C, the unsorted libraries were generated. From germline, CDR1 is SGHTA and CDR2 FQGNSA. CDR3 length equals 14 residues. V shed 8 bases and J 6 bases; nucleotides not matched to a gene: 6.

This chain links TRBV7-2 with TRBJ2-2, with TRBD1 matching over 10 bases. This TCR came from a woman aged 40 to 55 in good health. Sample: PBMCs. The CDR3 DNA sequence: TGTGCCAGCGGTTTTGGACAGGGGGCCGGGGAGCTGTTTTTT. Protein: CASGFGQGAGELFF. Complete variable domain (other parts from reference TRBV7-2 and TRBJ2-2): GAGVSQSPSNKVTEKGKDVELRCDPISGHTALYWYRQSLGQGLEFLIYFQGNSAPDKSGLPSDRFSAERTGGSVSTLTIQRTQQEDSAVYLCASGFGQGAGELFFGEGSRLTVL.